This entry lists 5 T cell receptor beta chains sequenced from one sample in a study of blood T cell repertoires in COVID-19. Libraries were prepared by immunoSEQ multiplex PCR; TCRdb keeps only in-frame clonotypes and omits some of them. The data show under 350,000 clones, about nine tenths seen once. The sample consisted of PBMCs or T cells enriched from blood (not recorded which). The receptor source for this set is a man aged 25 to 40 who had recovered from COVID-19.

The rearrangement uses TRBV5-4 and TRBJ1-2; D is ambiguous. Trimming removed 0 bases from V and 1 base from J, with 7 bases in between. This CDR3 comprises 14 residues. The germline V gene encodes CDR1 SGHNT and CDR2 YYREEE (reference sequence). This CDR3 reads CASSLGQNNYGYTF. Here the CDR3 DNA reads TGTGCCAGCAGCTTGGGTCAGAATAACTATGGCTACACCTTC.

The chain uses TRBV6-5 and TRBJ2-7; unclear D gene. Trimming cost V 10 bases and J 7 bases, with 23 bases left between them. This CDR3 region has 14 residues. The germline gives CDR1 MNHEY, CDR2 SVGAGI. Here the CDR3 reads CATRNPSAWQEQYF. DNA for the CDR3: TGTGCCACGCGGAATCCTAGTGCCTGGCAAGAGCAGTACTTC.

This clone was recorded only once. The CDR3 loop reads CASSSRTGGSYEQYF. Written as DNA, the CDR3 is TGTGCCAGCAGTTCCCGGACAGGGGGCTCCTACGAGCAGTACTTC. The rearrangement links TRBV27 to TRBJ2-7; 10 bases line up with TRBD1. The CDR3 has 15 amino acids. Germline V gives CDR1 MNHEY, CDR2 SMNVEV (reference sequence). J was trimmed by 0 bases and V by 4 bases; bases with no gene match: 3.

This clone has only a few counts. The chain couples TRBV18 to TRBJ2-7; D may be TRBD2 (5 bases). The CDR3 runs to 14 residues. From germline, CDR1 is KGHSH and CDR2 LQKENI. V was trimmed by 6 bases and J by 4 bases, leaving 16 bases between them. CDR3 loop: CASSRWEQAYEQYF. As DNA, the CDR3 is TGTGCCAGCTCGCGCTGGGAGCAAGCTTACGAGCAGTACTTC.

CDR3 in amino acids: CASSLEPRGGYNEQFF. As DNA, the CDR3 is TGTGCCAGCAGCTTAGAGCCGCGGGGGGGCTACAATGAGCAGTTCTTC. The chain couples TRBV11-2 to TRBJ2-1, with TRBD2 identical over 9 bases. This CDR3 region has 16 residues. With V trimmed by 0 bases and J by 3 bases, 3 bases remained unmatched. Germline assignment: CDR1 SGHAT and CDR2 FQNNGV.